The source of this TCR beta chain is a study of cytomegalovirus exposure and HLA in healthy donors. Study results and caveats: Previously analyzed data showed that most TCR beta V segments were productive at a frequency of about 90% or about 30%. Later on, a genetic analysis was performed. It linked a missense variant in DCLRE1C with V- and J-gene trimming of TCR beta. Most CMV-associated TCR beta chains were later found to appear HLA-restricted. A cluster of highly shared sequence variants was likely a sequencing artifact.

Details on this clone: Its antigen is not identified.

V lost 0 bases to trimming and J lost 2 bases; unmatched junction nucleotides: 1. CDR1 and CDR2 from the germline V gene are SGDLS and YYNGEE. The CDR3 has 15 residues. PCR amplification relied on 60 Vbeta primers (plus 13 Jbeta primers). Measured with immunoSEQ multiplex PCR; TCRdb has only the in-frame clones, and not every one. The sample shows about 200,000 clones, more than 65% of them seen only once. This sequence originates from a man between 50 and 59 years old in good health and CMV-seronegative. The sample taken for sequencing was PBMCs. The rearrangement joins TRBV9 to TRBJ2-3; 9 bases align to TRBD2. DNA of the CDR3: TGTGCCAGCAGCGTAGGACTAGCGGCCACAGATACGCAGTATTTT. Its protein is CASSVGLAATDTQYF.